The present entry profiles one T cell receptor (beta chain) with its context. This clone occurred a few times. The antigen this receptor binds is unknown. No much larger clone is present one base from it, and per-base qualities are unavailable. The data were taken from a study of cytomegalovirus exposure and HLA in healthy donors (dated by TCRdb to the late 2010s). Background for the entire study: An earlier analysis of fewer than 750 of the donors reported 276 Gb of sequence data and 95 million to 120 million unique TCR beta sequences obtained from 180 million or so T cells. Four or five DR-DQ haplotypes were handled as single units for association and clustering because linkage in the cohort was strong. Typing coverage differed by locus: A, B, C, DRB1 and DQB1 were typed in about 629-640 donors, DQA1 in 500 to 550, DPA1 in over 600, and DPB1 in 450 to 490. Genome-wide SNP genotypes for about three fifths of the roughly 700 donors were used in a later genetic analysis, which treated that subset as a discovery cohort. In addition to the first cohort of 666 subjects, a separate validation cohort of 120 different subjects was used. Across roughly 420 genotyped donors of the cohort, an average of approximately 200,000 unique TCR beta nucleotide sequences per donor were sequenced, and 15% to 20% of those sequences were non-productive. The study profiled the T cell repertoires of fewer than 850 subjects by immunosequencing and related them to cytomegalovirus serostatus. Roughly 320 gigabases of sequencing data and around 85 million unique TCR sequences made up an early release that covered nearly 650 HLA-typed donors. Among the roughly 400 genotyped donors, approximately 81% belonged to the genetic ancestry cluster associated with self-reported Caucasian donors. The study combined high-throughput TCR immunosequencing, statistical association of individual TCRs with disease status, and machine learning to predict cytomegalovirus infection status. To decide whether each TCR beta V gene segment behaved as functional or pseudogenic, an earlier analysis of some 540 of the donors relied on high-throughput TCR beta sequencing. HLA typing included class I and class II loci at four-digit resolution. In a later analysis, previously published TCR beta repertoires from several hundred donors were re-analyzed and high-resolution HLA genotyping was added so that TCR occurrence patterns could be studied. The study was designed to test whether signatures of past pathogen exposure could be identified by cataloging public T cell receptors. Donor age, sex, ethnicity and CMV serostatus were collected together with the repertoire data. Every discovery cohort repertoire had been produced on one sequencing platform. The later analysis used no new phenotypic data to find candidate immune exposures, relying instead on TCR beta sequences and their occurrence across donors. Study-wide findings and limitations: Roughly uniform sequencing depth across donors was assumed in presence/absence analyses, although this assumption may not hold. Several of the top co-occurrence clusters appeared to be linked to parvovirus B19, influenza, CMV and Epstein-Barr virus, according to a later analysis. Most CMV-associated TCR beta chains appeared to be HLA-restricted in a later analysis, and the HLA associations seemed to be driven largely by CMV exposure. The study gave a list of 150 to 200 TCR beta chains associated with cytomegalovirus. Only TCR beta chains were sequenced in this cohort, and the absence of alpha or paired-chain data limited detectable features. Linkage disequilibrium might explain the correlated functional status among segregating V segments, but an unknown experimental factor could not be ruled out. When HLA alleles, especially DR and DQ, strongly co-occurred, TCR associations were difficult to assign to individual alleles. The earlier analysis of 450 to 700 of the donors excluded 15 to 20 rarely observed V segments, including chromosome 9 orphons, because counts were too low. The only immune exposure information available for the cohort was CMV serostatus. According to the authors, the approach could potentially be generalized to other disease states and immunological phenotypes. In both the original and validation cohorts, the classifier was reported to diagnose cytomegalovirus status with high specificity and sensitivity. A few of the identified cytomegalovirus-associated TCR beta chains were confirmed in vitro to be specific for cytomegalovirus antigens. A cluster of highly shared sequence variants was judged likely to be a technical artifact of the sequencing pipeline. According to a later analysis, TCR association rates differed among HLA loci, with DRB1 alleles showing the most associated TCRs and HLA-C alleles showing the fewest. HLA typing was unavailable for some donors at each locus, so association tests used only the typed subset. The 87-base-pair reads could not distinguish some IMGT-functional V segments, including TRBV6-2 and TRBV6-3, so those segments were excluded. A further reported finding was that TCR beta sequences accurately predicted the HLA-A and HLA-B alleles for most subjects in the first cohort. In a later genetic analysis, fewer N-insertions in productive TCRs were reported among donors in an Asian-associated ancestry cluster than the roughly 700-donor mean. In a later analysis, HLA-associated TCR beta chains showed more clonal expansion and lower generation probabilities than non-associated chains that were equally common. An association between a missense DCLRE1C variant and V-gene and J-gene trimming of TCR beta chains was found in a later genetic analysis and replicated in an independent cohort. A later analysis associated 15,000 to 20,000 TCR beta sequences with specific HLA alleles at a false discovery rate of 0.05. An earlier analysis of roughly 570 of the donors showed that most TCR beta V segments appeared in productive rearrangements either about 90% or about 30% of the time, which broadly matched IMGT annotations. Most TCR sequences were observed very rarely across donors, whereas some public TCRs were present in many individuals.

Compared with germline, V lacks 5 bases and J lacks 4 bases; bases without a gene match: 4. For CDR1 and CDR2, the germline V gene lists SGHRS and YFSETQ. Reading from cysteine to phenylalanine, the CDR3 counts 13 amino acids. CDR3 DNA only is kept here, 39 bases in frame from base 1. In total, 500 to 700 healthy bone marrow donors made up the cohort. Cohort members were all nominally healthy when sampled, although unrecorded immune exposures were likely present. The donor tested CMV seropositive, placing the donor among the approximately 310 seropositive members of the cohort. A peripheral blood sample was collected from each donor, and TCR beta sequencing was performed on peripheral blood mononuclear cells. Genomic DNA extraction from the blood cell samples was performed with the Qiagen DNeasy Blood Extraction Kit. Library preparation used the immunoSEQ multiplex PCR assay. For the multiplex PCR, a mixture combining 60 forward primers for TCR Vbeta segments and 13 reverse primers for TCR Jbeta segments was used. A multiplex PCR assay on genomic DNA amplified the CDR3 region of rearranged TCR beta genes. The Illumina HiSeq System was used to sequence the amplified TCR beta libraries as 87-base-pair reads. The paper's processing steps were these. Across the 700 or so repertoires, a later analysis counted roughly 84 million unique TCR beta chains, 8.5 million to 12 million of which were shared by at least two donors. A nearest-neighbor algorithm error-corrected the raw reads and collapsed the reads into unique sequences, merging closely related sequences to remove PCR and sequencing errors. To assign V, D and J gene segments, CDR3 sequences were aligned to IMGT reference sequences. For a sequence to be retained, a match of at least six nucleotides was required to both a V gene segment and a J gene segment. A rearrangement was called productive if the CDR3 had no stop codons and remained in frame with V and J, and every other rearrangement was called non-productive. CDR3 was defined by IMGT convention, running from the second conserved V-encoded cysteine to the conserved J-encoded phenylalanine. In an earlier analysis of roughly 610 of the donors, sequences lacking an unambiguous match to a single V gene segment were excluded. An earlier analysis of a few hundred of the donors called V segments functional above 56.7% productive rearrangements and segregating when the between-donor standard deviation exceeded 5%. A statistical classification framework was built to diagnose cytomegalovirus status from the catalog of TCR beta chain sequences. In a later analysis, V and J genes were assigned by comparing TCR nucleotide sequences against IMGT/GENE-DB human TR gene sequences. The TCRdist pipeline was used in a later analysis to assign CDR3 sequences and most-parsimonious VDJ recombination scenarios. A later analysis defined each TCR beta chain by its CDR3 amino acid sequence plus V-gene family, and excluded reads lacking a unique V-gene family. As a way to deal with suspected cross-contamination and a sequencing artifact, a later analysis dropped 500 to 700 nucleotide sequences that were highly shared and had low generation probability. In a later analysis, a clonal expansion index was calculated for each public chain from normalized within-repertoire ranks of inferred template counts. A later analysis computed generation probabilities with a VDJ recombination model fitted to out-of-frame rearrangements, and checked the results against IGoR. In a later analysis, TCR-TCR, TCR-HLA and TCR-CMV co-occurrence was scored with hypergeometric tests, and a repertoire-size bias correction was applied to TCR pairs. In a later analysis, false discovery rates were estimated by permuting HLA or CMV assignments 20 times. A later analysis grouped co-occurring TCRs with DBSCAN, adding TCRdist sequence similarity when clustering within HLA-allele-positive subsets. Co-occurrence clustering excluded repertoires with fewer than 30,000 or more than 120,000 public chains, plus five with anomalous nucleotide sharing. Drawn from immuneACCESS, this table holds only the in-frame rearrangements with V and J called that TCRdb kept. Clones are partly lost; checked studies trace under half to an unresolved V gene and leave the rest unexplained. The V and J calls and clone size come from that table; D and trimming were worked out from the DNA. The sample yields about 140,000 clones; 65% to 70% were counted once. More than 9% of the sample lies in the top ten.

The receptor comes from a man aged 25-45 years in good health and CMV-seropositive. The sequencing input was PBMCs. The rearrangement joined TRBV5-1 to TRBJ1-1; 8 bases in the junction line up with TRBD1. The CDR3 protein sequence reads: CASSWTGPTEAFF. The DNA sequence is TGCGCCAGCAGTTGGACAGGGCCCACTGAAGCTTTCTTT.